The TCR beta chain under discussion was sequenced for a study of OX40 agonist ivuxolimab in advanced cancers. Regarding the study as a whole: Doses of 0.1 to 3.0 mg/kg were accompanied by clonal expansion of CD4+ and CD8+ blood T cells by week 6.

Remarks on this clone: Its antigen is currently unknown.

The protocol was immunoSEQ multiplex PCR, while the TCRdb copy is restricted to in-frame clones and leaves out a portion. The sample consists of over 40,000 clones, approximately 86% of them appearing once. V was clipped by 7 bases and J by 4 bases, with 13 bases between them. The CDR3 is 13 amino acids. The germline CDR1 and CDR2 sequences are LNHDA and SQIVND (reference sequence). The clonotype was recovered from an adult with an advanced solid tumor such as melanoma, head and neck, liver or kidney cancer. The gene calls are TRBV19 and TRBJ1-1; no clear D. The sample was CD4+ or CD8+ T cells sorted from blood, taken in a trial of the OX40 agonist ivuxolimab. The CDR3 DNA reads TGTGCCAGTATGAGGGCTCCCGGCACTGAAGCTTTCTTT. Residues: CASMRAPGTEAFF.